This TCR beta chain was sequenced in a study of T cell repertoires in cytomegalovirus infection. Overall study: Matching HLA type and CMV infection were both indicated by public TCR beta signatures.

This clonotype was seen ten or more times. V was cut by 8 bases and J by 4 bases, with 11 bases left in between. The CDR3 covers 12 residues. Germline assignment: CDR1 SGHTA and CDR2 FQGNSA. TCRdb reprocessed the reads with MiXCR, giving one entry per CDR3 protein. Seen here are around 170,000 distinct CDR3 sequences, about a sixth observed once, and the top ten hold around 20%. The chain combines TRBV7-2 with TRBJ2-5; D is undetermined. The specimen sequenced was CD8+ T cells from PBMCs. This receptor was taken from a human donor in good health (CMV status not recorded). Some clones in this sample may be carry-over from other donors' samples. The CDR3 nucleotides are TGTGCCAGCGGTGGCCGGGTAGAGACCCAGTACTTC. This sequence encodes CASGGRVETQYF.